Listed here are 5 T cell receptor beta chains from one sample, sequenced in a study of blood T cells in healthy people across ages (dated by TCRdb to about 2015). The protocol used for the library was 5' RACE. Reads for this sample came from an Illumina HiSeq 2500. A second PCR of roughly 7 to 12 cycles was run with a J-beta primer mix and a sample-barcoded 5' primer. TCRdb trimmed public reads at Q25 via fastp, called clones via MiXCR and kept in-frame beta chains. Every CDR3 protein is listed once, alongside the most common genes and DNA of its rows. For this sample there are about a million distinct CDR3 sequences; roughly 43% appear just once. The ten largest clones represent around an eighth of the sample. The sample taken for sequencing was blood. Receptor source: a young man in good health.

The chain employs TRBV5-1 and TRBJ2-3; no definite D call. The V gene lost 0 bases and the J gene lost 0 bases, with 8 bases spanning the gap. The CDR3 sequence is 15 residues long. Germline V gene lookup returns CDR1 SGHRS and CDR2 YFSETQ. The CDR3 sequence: CASSLATRSTDTQYF. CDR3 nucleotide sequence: TGCGCCAGCAGCTTGGCGACAAGGAGCACAGATACGCAGTATTTT.

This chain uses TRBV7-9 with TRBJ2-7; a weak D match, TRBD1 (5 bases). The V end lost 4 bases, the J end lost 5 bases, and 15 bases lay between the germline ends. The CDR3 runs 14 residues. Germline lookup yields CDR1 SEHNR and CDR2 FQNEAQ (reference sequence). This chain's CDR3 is CASSSRQQRNEQYF. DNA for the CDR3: TGTGCCAGCAGCTCCCGACAGCAAAGGAACGAGCAGTACTTC.

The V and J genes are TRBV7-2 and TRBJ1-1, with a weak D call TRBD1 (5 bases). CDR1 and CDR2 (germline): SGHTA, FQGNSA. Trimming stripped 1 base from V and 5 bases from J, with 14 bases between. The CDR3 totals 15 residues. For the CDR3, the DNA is TGTGCCAGCAGCTTAGATCCAGGGCAGGCGACTGAAGCTTTCTTT. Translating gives CASSLDPGQATEAFF.

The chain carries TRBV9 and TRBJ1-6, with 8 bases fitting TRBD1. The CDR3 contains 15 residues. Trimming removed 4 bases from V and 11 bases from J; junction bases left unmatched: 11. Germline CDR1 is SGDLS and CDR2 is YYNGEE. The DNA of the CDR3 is TGTGCCAGCAGCCCAGGACAGGGCAAAAATGCACCCCTCCACTTT. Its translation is CASSPGQGKNAPLHF.

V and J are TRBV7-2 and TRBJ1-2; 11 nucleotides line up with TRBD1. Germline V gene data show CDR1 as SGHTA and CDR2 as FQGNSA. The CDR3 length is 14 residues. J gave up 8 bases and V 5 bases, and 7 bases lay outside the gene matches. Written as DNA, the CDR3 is TGTGCCAGCAGCGAGGACAGGGGGCAAAGAGGCTACACCTTC. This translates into CASSEDRGQRGYTF.